The sample holds many counts of the clone carrying this T cell receptor (beta chain). Its cognate antigen is unknown. This CDR3 is 13 amino acids long. Germline V gives CDR1 ENHRY, CDR2 SYGVKD. V lost 10 bases, J lost 7 bases, and 8 bases stayed unmatched. Using its own MiXCR run on the 5' RACE reads, TCRdb lists one record per CDR3 protein. The table records some 300,000 distinct CDR3 sequences, over 8.5% of them present only once. This entry belongs to a study of T cells after yellow fever vaccination. Study as a whole: SMART-Seq v4 Ultra Low Input prepared the low-cell-number fractions.

Study observations and caveats: It was the secondary response that reached its peak faster, day 5 versus 15, but it was weaker. Post-booster repertoires contained most primary-vaccination clones again (roughly 95% CD4, around 89% CD8). Relatively few clonotypes were ones that appeared in both CD4 and CD8 compartments.

The rearrangement uses TRBV10-3 and TRBJ1-4; 8 positions match TRBD1. Sequenced material: CD4+ T cells sorted from PBMCs, taken 45 days after the yellow fever booster vaccination. The receptor comes from a man aged 18 to 29 who received the YFV17D yellow fever vaccine. CDR3 nucleotide sequence: TGTGCCACCAAGACAGGGGACCGTGAAAAACTGTTTTTT. It specifies CATKTGDREKLFF.